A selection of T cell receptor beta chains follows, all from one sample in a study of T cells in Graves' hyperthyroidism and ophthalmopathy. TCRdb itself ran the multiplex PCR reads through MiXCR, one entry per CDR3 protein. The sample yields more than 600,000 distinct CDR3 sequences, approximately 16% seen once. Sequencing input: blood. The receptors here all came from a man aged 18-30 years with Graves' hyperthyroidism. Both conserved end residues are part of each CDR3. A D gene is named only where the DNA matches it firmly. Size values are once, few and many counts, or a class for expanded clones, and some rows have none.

CDR3aa: CASYSSLQDTQYF
CDR3nt: TGTGCCAGCTACTCCAGCCTACAAGATACGCAGTATTTT
v_gene: TRBV11-1
d_gene: .
j_gene: TRBJ2-3
abundance: .

CDR3aa: CASSPTGYGNQPQHF
CDR3nt: TGTGCCAGCAGTCCGACAGGTTATGGCAATCAGCCCCAGCATTTT
v_gene: TRBV6-1
d_gene: .
j_gene: TRBJ1-5
abundance: .

CDR3aa: CASRWGSGSYEQFF
CDR3nt: TGTGCCAGCCGCTGGGGGAGCGGGAGCTATGAGCAGTTCTTC
v_gene: TRBV3-1
d_gene: TRBD2
j_gene: TRBJ2-1
abundance: .

CDR3aa: CASSLAAGRTYEQYF
CDR3nt: TGTGCCAGCAGCTTAGCGGCAGGGCGGACCTACGAGCAGTACTTC
v_gene: TRBV7-9
d_gene: .
j_gene: TRBJ2-7
abundance: many

CDR3aa: CSARLEGTEAFF
CDR3nt: TGCAGTGCTAGGTTGGAGGGCACTGAAGCTTTCTTT
v_gene: TRBV20-1
d_gene: .
j_gene: TRBJ1-1
abundance: .

CDR3aa: CAGSELQARPQHF
CDR3nt: TGTGCCGGCAGTGAATTGCAGGCCAGGCCCCAGCATTTT
v_gene: TRBV6-1
d_gene: .
j_gene: TRBJ1-5
abundance: .

CDR3aa: CASSWTGPGTGRDTQYF
CDR3nt: TGTGCCAGCAGTTGGACGGGACCCGGTACCGGGAGAGATACGCAGTATTTT
v_gene: TRBV27
d_gene: .
j_gene: TRBJ2-3
abundance: few

CDR3aa: CASSLPGDWRDTQYF
CDR3nt: TGTGCCAGCAGTTTACCGGGAGACTGGAGAGATACGCAGTATTTT
v_gene: TRBV28
d_gene: .
j_gene: TRBJ2-3
abundance: few

CDR3aa: CASSFHPAGGVYNEQFF
CDR3nt: TGTGCCAGCAGTTTCCACCCAGCGGGAGGGGTCTACAATGAGCAGTTCTTC
v_gene: TRBV27
d_gene: TRBD2
j_gene: TRBJ2-1
abundance: .

CDR3aa: CASTIGTSASTDTQYF
CDR3nt: TGTGCCAGCACCATAGGGACTAGCGCAAGCACAGATACGCAGTATTTT
v_gene: TRBV28
d_gene: TRBD2
j_gene: TRBJ2-3
abundance: many

CDR3aa: CASSDPRDRADQPQHF
CDR3nt: TGTGCCAGCAGTGATCCCCGGGACAGGGCGGATCAGCCCCAGCATTTT
v_gene: TRBV6-1
d_gene: TRBD1
j_gene: TRBJ1-5
abundance: many

CDR3aa: CASTNPDRGHTEAFF
CDR3nt: TGTGCCAGCACTAATCCGGACAGGGGTCACACTGAAGCTTTCTTT
v_gene: TRBV7-9
d_gene: TRBD1
j_gene: TRBJ1-1
abundance: .

CDR3aa: CASSLLVDQPQHF
CDR3nt: TGTGCCAGCAGTTTACTCGTCGATCAGCCCCAGCATTTT
v_gene: TRBV28
d_gene: .
j_gene: TRBJ1-5
abundance: many

CDR3aa: CAISGTVDYGYTF
CDR3nt: TGTGCCATCAGTGGGACAGTGGACTATGGCTACACCTTC
v_gene: TRBV10-3
d_gene: .
j_gene: TRBJ1-2
abundance: .

CDR3aa: CASMSMSGYNEQFF
CDR3nt: TGTGCCAGCATGTCTATGTCCGGCTACAATGAGCAGTTCTTC
v_gene: TRBV2
d_gene: .
j_gene: TRBJ2-1
abundance: many

CDR3aa: CATSDVPGQGKAEKLFF
CDR3nt: TGTGCCACCAGTGATGTCCCGGGACAGGGAAAAGCAGAAAAACTGTTTTTT
v_gene: TRBV24-1
d_gene: TRBD1
j_gene: TRBJ1-4
abundance: .

CDR3aa: CASRLDPSINTEAFF
CDR3nt: TGTGCCAGCAGGCTAGACCCTTCAATTAACACTGAAGCTTTCTTT
v_gene: TRBV12-3/TRBV12-4
d_gene: .
j_gene: TRBJ1-1
abundance: .

CDR3aa: CASSYLSSNEQFF
CDR3nt: TGTGCCAGCAGTTACCTGAGCTCCAATGAGCAGTTCTTC
v_gene: TRBV6-5
d_gene: .
j_gene: TRBJ2-1
abundance: many

CDR3aa: CSARIFSGAPDTQYF
CDR3nt: TGCAGTGCTCGGATATTTAGCGGGGCTCCAGATACGCAGTATTTT
v_gene: TRBV20-1
d_gene: TRBD2
j_gene: TRBJ2-3
abundance: .

CDR3aa: CASSLPPSGRGGIQYF
CDR3nt: TGTGCCAGCAGCTTACCCCCTAGCGGGAGGGGTGGCATTCAGTACTTC
v_gene: TRBV7-2
d_gene: TRBD2
j_gene: TRBJ2-4
abundance: many

CDR3aa: CASSFRINYGYTF
CDR3nt: TGCGCCAGCAGCTTCAGGATAAACTATGGCTACACCTTC
v_gene: TRBV5-1
d_gene: .
j_gene: TRBJ1-2
abundance: few

CDR3aa: CASSVGPGGGYEQFF
CDR3nt: TGTGCCAGCAGCGTAGGCCCGGGAGGCGGCTACGAGCAGTTCTTC
v_gene: TRBV9
d_gene: TRBD2
j_gene: TRBJ2-1
abundance: .

CDR3aa: CASSSLGNEQYF
CDR3nt: TGCGCCAGCAGCTCCCTAGGCAACGAGCAGTACTTC
v_gene: TRBV5-1
d_gene: .
j_gene: TRBJ2-7
abundance: few

CDR3aa: CASSPGTRPHNEQFF
CDR3nt: TGTGCCAGCAGTCCCGGGACAAGGCCCCACAATGAGCAGTTCTTC
v_gene: TRBV27
d_gene: .
j_gene: TRBJ2-1
abundance: many

CDR3aa: CASSPRQATGELFF
CDR3nt: TGTGCCAGTAGTCCACGACAGGCCACCGGGGAGCTGTTTTTT
v_gene: TRBV19
d_gene: .
j_gene: TRBJ2-2
abundance: .

CDR3aa: CASSRLLAGEGNEQFF
CDR3nt: TGTGCCAGCAGTCGACTCCTAGCGGGAGAGGGGAATGAGCAGTTCTTC
v_gene: TRBV28
d_gene: TRBD2
j_gene: TRBJ2-1
abundance: .

CDR3aa: CASSDAGTSVDTQYF
CDR3nt: TGTGCCAGCAGCGACGCCGGGACTAGCGTGGATACGCAGTATTTT
v_gene: TRBV9
d_gene: TRBD2
j_gene: TRBJ2-3
abundance: .

CDR3aa: CAILIGLAAFNEQFF
CDR3nt: TGTGCCATTCTAATTGGGCTAGCGGCTTTCAATGAGCAGTTCTTC
v_gene: TRBV2
d_gene: TRBD2
j_gene: TRBJ2-1
abundance: few

CDR3aa: CASSRDRTLAKNIQYF
CDR3nt: TGTGCCAGCAGCAGGGACAGAACTTTAGCCAAAAACATTCAGTACTTC
v_gene: TRBV12-3/TRBV12-4
d_gene: TRBD1
j_gene: TRBJ2-4
abundance: few

CDR3aa: CASSLFSGGRADTQYF
CDR3nt: TGTGCCAGCAGTTTATTTAGCGGAGGGAGGGCAGATACGCAGTATTTT
v_gene: TRBV27
d_gene: TRBD2
j_gene: TRBJ2-3
abundance: few

CDR3aa: CASSLLKPSLAGQETQYF
CDR3nt: TGTGCCAGCAGTCTACTTAAACCCTCACTAGCGGGGCAAGAGACCCAGTACTTC
v_gene: TRBV6-2/TRBV6-3
d_gene: TRBD2
j_gene: TRBJ2-5
abundance: .

CDR3aa: CSARDQGGPRTDTQYF
CDR3nt: TGCAGTGCTAGAGATCAGGGAGGACCGCGGACAGATACGCAGTATTTT
v_gene: TRBV20-1
d_gene: .
j_gene: TRBJ2-3
abundance: few

CDR3aa: CASSLALAGGVGELFF
CDR3nt: TGCGCCAGCAGCTTGGCTCTAGCGGGAGGAGTCGGGGAGCTGTTTTTT
v_gene: TRBV5-1
d_gene: TRBD2
j_gene: TRBJ2-2
abundance: .

CDR3aa: CASSPTATSYNEQFF
CDR3nt: TGTGCCAGCAGCCCAACGGCTACCTCCTACAATGAGCAGTTCTTC
v_gene: TRBV7-9
d_gene: .
j_gene: TRBJ2-1
abundance: .

CDR3aa: CANSKGGGTDTQYF
CDR3nt: TGTGCCAACTCAAAAGGGGGAGGCACAGATACGCAGTATTTT
v_gene: TRBV7-2
d_gene: .
j_gene: TRBJ2-3
abundance: .

CDR3aa: CASSDERGLLGNTEAFF
CDR3nt: TGTGCCAGCAGCGATGAAAGGGGGCTTTTGGGGAACACTGAAGCTTTCTTT
v_gene: TRBV5-6
d_gene: TRBD1
j_gene: TRBJ1-1
abundance: few

CDR3aa: CSARVSRSRDTQYF
CDR3nt: TGCAGTGCTAGGGTTAGCAGGAGTAGAGATACGCAGTATTTT
v_gene: TRBV20-1
d_gene: .
j_gene: TRBJ2-3
abundance: many

CDR3aa: CSVVAGPNYGYTF
CDR3nt: TGCAGCGTTGTGGCGGGGCCTAACTATGGCTACACCTTC
v_gene: TRBV29-1
d_gene: .
j_gene: TRBJ1-2
abundance: .

CDR3aa: CASRQNTGSGEAFF
CDR3nt: TGTGCCAGCAGGCAGAACACAGGTTCGGGTGAAGCTTTCTTT
v_gene: TRBV6-2/TRBV6-3
d_gene: .
j_gene: TRBJ1-1
abundance: many

CDR3aa: CASRRPSAEETQYF
CDR3nt: TGTGCCAGCAGACGACCTTCAGCTGAAGAGACCCAGTACTTC
v_gene: TRBV7-2
d_gene: .
j_gene: TRBJ2-5
abundance: .

CDR3aa: CSARRGPSTDTQYF
CDR3nt: TGCAGTGCCCGAAGGGGCCCTAGCACAGATACGCAGTATTTT
v_gene: TRBV20-1
d_gene: .
j_gene: TRBJ2-3
abundance: .

CDR3aa: CSARGGSYTQYF
CDR3nt: TGCAGTGCTAGGGGGGGCTCCTATACGCAGTATTTT
v_gene: TRBV20-1
d_gene: .
j_gene: TRBJ2-3
abundance: many

CDR3aa: CASSYSGGGELFF
CDR3nt: TGTGCCAGCAGTTACTCGGGCGGCGGGGAGCTGTTTTTT
v_gene: TRBV6-2/TRBV6-3
d_gene: .
j_gene: TRBJ2-2
abundance: many

CDR3aa: CASAFLQGISTEAFF
CDR3nt: TGTGCCAGTGCCTTCCTTCAGGGAATCAGCACTGAAGCTTTCTTT
v_gene: TRBV6-2/TRBV6-3
d_gene: .
j_gene: TRBJ1-1
abundance: .

CDR3aa: CASGLVLWDSPNIQYF
CDR3nt: TGTGCTAGTGGTTTGGTACTGTGGGATTCTCCGAACATTCAGTACTTC
v_gene: TRBV12-5
d_gene: .
j_gene: TRBJ2-4
abundance: few

CDR3aa: CASSLGGGVLTYEQYF
CDR3nt: TGTGCCAGCAGCTTAGGAGGGGGCGTTCTCACCTACGAGCAGTACTTC
v_gene: TRBV11-2
d_gene: TRBD1
j_gene: TRBJ2-7
abundance: many

CDR3aa: CASSYYSLAASSYEQYF
CDR3nt: TGCGCCAGCAGCTACTACTCACTAGCGGCCAGCTCCTACGAGCAGTACTTC
v_gene: TRBV5-1
d_gene: TRBD2
j_gene: TRBJ2-7
abundance: few

CDR3aa: CASSPTSGSYIIGYF
CDR3nt: TGTGCCAGCAGCCCTACTAGCGGGTCATACATAATAGGGTATTTT
v_gene: TRBV7-2
d_gene: TRBD2
j_gene: TRBJ2-3
abundance: many

CDR3aa: CASSVVAGVNEQFF
CDR3nt: TGTGCCAGCAGCGTAGTTGCGGGGGTCAATGAGCAGTTCTTC
v_gene: TRBV9
d_gene: TRBD2
j_gene: TRBJ2-1
abundance: .

CDR3aa: CSARDSGTGNTGELFF
CDR3nt: TGCAGTGCTAGAGATTCTGGGACAGGGAACACCGGGGAGCTGTTTTTT
v_gene: TRBV20-1
d_gene: TRBD1
j_gene: TRBJ2-2
abundance: .

CDR3aa: CASSIVLGETGLQYEQYF
CDR3nt: TGTGCCAGCAGTATTGTCCTAGGGGAGACAGGACTTCAATACGAGCAGTACTTC
v_gene: TRBV27
d_gene: .
j_gene: TRBJ2-7
abundance: many

CDR3aa: CASSLDTAGSGTDTQYF
CDR3nt: TGTGCCAGCAGTTTAGATACGGCGGGGTCGGGGACAGATACGCAGTATTTT
v_gene: TRBV28
d_gene: .
j_gene: TRBJ2-3
abundance: few

CDR3aa: CASSVGGHEQFF
CDR3nt: TGTGCCAGCAGTGTGGGAGGCCATGAGCAGTTCTTC
v_gene: TRBV12-3/TRBV12-4
d_gene: .
j_gene: TRBJ2-1
abundance: many

CDR3aa: CASSQPGTPGELFF
CDR3nt: TGTGCCAGCAGCCAACCCGGGACGCCCGGGGAGCTGTTTTTT
v_gene: TRBV7-9
d_gene: .
j_gene: TRBJ2-2
abundance: .

CDR3aa: CSATPTVNSPLHF
CDR3nt: TGCAGTGCTACGCCGACAGTTAATTCACCCCTCCACTTT
v_gene: TRBV20-1
d_gene: .
j_gene: TRBJ1-6
abundance: many

CDR3aa: CASSLALGQAYEQYF
CDR3nt: TGTGCCAGCAGCTTAGCCCTGGGACAGGCCTACGAGCAGTACTTC
v_gene: TRBV11-2
d_gene: TRBD1
j_gene: TRBJ2-7
abundance: few

CDR3aa: CASQYNTEAFF
CDR3nt: TGTGCCAGCCAATACAACACTGAAGCTTTCTTT
v_gene: TRBV2
d_gene: .
j_gene: TRBJ1-1
abundance: many

CDR3aa: CSAARAVTEQYF
CDR3nt: TGCAGTGCTGCCCGGGCGGTTACAGAGCAGTACTTC
v_gene: TRBV20-1
d_gene: .
j_gene: TRBJ2-7
abundance: many

CDR3aa: CSVGIRAGKNEQFF
CDR3nt: TGCAGTGTTGGGATCCGGGCGGGGAAAAATGAGCAGTTCTTC
v_gene: TRBV20-1
d_gene: .
j_gene: TRBJ2-1
abundance: few

CDR3aa: CSATPRRTDTQYF
CDR3nt: TGCAGCGCCACCCCCCGCCGCACAGATACGCAGTATTTT
v_gene: TRBV29-1
d_gene: .
j_gene: TRBJ2-3
abundance: .